The rows below give T cell receptor beta chains drawn from one sample of a study of CDR3 diversity in severe acne. One entry per CDR3 protein results from TCRdb running MiXCR on the PCR reads. The sample holds 97,000 or so distinct CDR3 sequences, roughly 51% seen once. The sequenced material came from blood. These receptor sequences come from a male donor with acne. Each CDR3 is given with its conserved first and last residue. The order of the fields is clone size, J gene, V gene, D gene, CDR3 protein, CDR3 DNA. The D gene is left open where the match is weak. Only some rows state a clone size, as once, few, many or a class for expanded clones.

many	TRBJ2-3	TRBV3-1	-	CASSQPLNTDTQYF	TGTGCCAGCAGCCAGCCCCTTAACACAGATACGCAGTATTTT
-	TRBJ2-7	TRBV7-2	-	CASSLWPFRTSQGREQYF	TGTGCCAGCAGCTTATGGCCCTTTCGAACTAGCCAAGGTCGGGAGCAGTACTTC
-	TRBJ1-2	TRBV6-1	-	CASSGLYGYTF	TGTGCCAGCAGTGGTCTCTATGGCTACACCTTC
-	TRBJ2-7	TRBV5-6	-	CASSPLGGGYEQYF	TGTGCCAGCAGCCCCCTAGGAGGGGGCTATGAGCAGTACTTC
many	TRBJ2-7	TRBV6-1	TRBD1	CASSEGGQGMWEQYF	TGTGCCAGCAGTGAAGGTGGACAGGGAATGTGGGAGCAGTACTTC
medium-sized	TRBJ1-5	TRBV15	-	CATSTPGARDQPQHF	TGTGCCACCAGCACACCTGGGGCCAGAGATCAGCCCCAGCATTTT
-	TRBJ2-5	TRBV7-3	-	CASSYPQETQYF	TGTGCCAGCAGCTATCCACAAGAGACCCAGTACTTC
-	TRBJ2-5	TRBV14	TRBD2	CASSQGLAGVETQYF	TGTGCCAGCAGCCAGGGACTAGCGGGAGTTGAGACCCAGTACTTC
-	TRBJ1-2	TRBV11-2	-	CASSSDGDINYGYTF	TGTGCCAGCAGCTCAGACGGGGACATAAACTATGGCTACACCTTC
-	TRBJ1-1	TRBV20-1	-	CSASSEAGLAEAFF	TGCAGTGCTAGCTCCGAGGCCGGTCTGGCTGAAGCTTTCTTT
-	TRBJ1-6	TRBV6-6	-	CASSRGQGSPLHF	TGTGCCAGCAGCCGAGGGCAGGGTTCACCCCTCCACTTT
-	TRBJ2-7	TRBV6-2/TRBV6-3	TRBD2	CASEVAGGYEQYF	TGTGCCAGCGAGGTAGCGGGAGGCTACGAGCAGTACTTC
-	TRBJ1-2	TRBV7-9	-	CASSPPGVTGTNYGYTF	TGTGCCAGCAGCCCCCCGGGAGTGACCGGGACTAACTATGGCTACACCTTC
-	TRBJ1-5	TRBV19	TRBD1	CASSPFASHRGPNQPQHF	TGTGCCAGTAGTCCCTTTGCCTCCCACAGGGGGCCAAATCAGCCCCAGCATTTT
-	TRBJ1-3	TRBV7-2	-	CASSLAGGRAGNTIYF	TGTGCCAGCAGCTTAGCGGGCGGGAGGGCAGGAAACACCATATATTTT
-	TRBJ2-7	TRBV20-1	TRBD2	CSAEVPSGTYEQYF	TGCAGTGCCGAGGTGCCTAGCGGGACCTACGAGCAGTACTTC
few	TRBJ1-1	TRBV20-1	-	CSARVRMNTEAFF	TGCAGTGCTAGGGTACGGATGAACACTGAAGCTTTCTTT
-	TRBJ2-5	TRBV10-3	TRBD1	CAISEPGTGLETQYF	TGTGCCATCAGTGAACCCGGGACAGGGCTAGAGACCCAGTACTTC
-	TRBJ2-7	TRBV15	-	CATGREQGYEQYF	TGTGCCACCGGCAGAGAACAGGGATACGAGCAGTATTTC
many	TRBJ2-1	TRBV28	TRBD2	CASSLVPSGRAFYNEQFF	TGTGCCAGCAGTTTAGTCCCTAGCGGGAGGGCGTTCTACAATGAGCAGTTCTTC
-	TRBJ2-7	TRBV29-1	TRBD2	CSVRRPWGSRLAPRGQYF	TGCAGCGTCCGAAGGCCCTGGGGGAGCAGACTAGCCCCACGGGGGCAGTACTTC
many	TRBJ1-4	TRBV4-3	TRBD1	CASSQQGATNEKLFF	TGCGCCAGCAGCCAACAGGGGGCAACTAATGAAAAACTGTTTTTT
-	TRBJ1-2	TRBV19	-	CASSDRTYYGYTF	TGTGCCAGTAGCGACAGGACGTACTATGGCTACACCTTC